This T cell receptor (beta chain) stems from a study of blood T cell repertoires in COVID-19 (dated by TCRdb to 2020 to 2022). At the level of the whole study: Samples from collaborators originated in the United States, Italy and Spain and spanned both the acute and convalescent phases of COVID-19. A de-identified subject ID, COVID-19 status, age in years and sex were almost always included in the sample metadata. HLA class I and class II types, where available, came from metadata supplied by the sample provider rather than from assay-based typing. The repertoires were made available in a free public database intended to serve as a resource for research on the immune response to SARS-CoV-2. The prospective study material was composed of cDNA or gDNA derived from T cells, B-cell-depleted T cells, or PBMCs. The samples were drawn from two sources: the first 160 participants of the ongoing ImmuneRACE study, and fewer than 1,500 subjects contributed by 6 global collaborators. The dataset comprised deeply sampled blood TCRbeta repertoires from subjects exposed to, actively infected with, or recovered from COVID-19.

TCRbeta CDR3 regions were amplified from genomic DNA by means of the immunoSEQ Assay, a bias-controlled multiplex PCR. As for the original processing: The number of nucleated cells in each sample was estimated by amplification of reference gene primers within the assay. Sequence reads were collapsed and filtered to measure the absolute abundance of every unique TCRbeta CDR3 rearrangement. Productive Simpson clonality was computed per sample as the square root of Simpson's diversity index over productive rearrangements. This is the immuneACCESS table as TCRdb keeps it, with only in-frame sequences that have V and J called. A part of the clones is gone; compared with another copy, unresolved V genes explain less than half, and the rest is unexplained. D and trimming come from the DNA, and the V and J calls and clone size come from that table. The sample includes over 200,000 clones, with more than 80% observed a single time. The leading ten clones occupy approximately 2.5% of the sample.

One collaborating source in Seattle enrolled patients during active infection and followed them longitudinally through the course of disease. Each collaborating institution followed its own protocols to collect whole blood in K2EDTA tubes. Collaborator samples were shipped for TCRbeta analysis as frozen whole blood, isolated PBMCs, or DNA extracted from either sample type. As regards this clone: What this receptor recognizes is not known. No base quality values were provided; no much bigger clone lies one nucleotide off.

Broader findings and caveats from the paper: The amount of clinical and demographic metadata varied by source and participant and was provided uncurated.

The CDR3 covers 19 residues, taking in both the cysteine and the phenylalanine. Just CDR3 DNA is preserved here, 57 bases in frame from base 1. CDR1 and CDR2, per the germline V gene (reference sequence), are MNHEY and SMNVEV. Here V drops 6 bases and J drops 4 bases, and the junction holds 22 bases not matched to any gene. This clonotype was obtained from a man aged 25 to 40 with COVID-19, enrolled during active disease. Sequencing was performed on peripheral blood. The chain is made from TRBV27 and TRBJ2-7; 9 central nucleotides agree with TRBD2. Here is the DNA: TGTGCCAGCAGCGTTCTTAAGGCTAGCGGGAAGAAAAGGCGGTACGAGCAGTACTTC. Its translation is CASSVLKASGKKRRYEQYF.